The subject of this entry is one TCR beta chain. No cognate antigen has been identified for it. The record has no base qualities; no much larger clone is one base away. TCRB and TCRAD loci were amplified from a standardized quantity of quality-controlled genomic DNA using the immunoSEQ multiplex PCR assay. The V(D)J region was spanned by amplicons of a length sufficient to cover the CDR3 and to identify V and J genes. Amplicon sequencing was performed on an Illumina platform through the commercial immunoSEQ service. The authors processed their data as follows. Primer bias and sequencing errors were corrected using previously described methods, and TCRAD and TCRB definitions followed the IMGT database. Analysis of the repertoires was done with immunoSEQ Analyzer 3.0 and VDJTools and included basic statistics, V/J segment usage, diversity estimates, rarefaction and pairwise overlap. Diversity was estimated using the Chao1, ChaoE, Efron-Thisted, Shannon and inverse Simpson indices, and was also estimated on datasets down-sampled to the size of the smallest sample. Repertoire overlap was determined by strict matching of CDR3 nucleotide sequence, V gene and J gene, and Jaccard-based multidimensional scaling clustering was applied. Here the immuneACCESS table is served through TCRdb, limited to in-frame sequences with V and J called. Missing clones are a known gap in these copies; in checked studies unresolved V genes cover under half, and the rest lacks a known reason. V and J calls and clone size are copied from that table; D and trimming were computed from the DNA. The table for this sample lists 55,000 to 85,000 clones; roughly 94% of them were counted only once. The ten biggest clones cover under 0.04% of the sample.

The thymus tissue came from surgical resects taken out during corrective cardiac surgery. The donors were immunologically healthy infants in Finland who had open corrective cardiac surgery for congenital heart defects. Thymocytes were released mechanically from tissue and stored at -70 °C as pellets of roughly 9-31 million cells. Genomic DNA was extracted from frozen cell pellets with a QIAsymphony instrument. The data belong to a study of human thymus T cells (dated by TCRdb to 2018 to 2021). With regard to the full study: The study described the TCR alpha and beta repertoires in fewer than 10 infant thymus samples and four matching peripheral blood samples. Donor ages ranged from roughly 6 to 250 days, and the cohort comprised five or six male and two female infants. Study-level results and caveats: Biased V and J gene segment usage appeared to be present in both thymic and peripheral blood repertoires. On average, thymus samples yielded 810,000 or so unique TCRB clonotypes, whereas blood samples yielded approximately 90,000. According to the related research, thymic TCR repertoires were highly overlapping among unrelated individuals.

The sequenced sample consisted of thymus tissue. The clonotype comes from a girl less than two years old with a congenital heart defect but otherwise immunologically healthy.

The DNA sequence reads TGTGCCAGCCGGCGGGCAGGGGGCCCTCTGGACTATGGCTACACCTTC. This translates into CASRRAGGPLDYGYTF. The rearrangement combines TRBV7-9 with TRBJ1-2, and 8 bases in between align with TRBD1. Per the germline V gene (reference sequence), SEHNR is the CDR1 and FQNEAQ is the CDR2. Counted from cysteine to phenylalanine, this CDR3 has 16 amino acids. Solely the CDR3 DNA is kept, with 48 bases framed from the first base. Trimmed from V: 8 bases; trimmed from J: 3 bases; junction bases lacking a gene match: 14.